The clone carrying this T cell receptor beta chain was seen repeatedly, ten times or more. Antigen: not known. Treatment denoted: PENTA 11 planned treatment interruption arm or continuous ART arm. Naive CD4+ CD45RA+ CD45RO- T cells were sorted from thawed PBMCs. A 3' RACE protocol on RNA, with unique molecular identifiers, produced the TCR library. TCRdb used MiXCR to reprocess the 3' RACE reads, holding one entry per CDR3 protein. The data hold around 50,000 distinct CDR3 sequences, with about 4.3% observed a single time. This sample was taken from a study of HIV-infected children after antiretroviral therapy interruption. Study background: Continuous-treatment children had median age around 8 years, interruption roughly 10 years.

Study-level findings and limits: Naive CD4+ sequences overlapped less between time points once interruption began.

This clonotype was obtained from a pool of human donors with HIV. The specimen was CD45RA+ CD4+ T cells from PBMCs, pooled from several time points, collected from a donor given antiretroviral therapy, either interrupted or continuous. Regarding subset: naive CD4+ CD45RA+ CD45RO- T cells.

The CDR3: CASRQQGIGELFF. In DNA, the CDR3 is TGTGCCAGCAGGCAACAGGGTATCGGGGAGCTGTTTTTT. The chain has TRBV2 and TRBJ2-2; maybe TRBD1 (6 bases). The CDR3 has 13 amino acids. In germline, CDR1 is SNHLY, CDR2 FYNNEI. Deletions cut 6 bases from V and 7 bases from J, with 12 bases between. Variable domain in full (rest from reference TRBV2 and TRBJ2-2): EPEVTQTPSHQVTQMGQEVILRCVPISNHLYFYWYRQILGQKVEFLVSFYNNEISEKSEIFDDQFSVERPDGSNFTLKIRSTKLEDSAMYFCASRQQGIGELFFGEGSRLTVL.